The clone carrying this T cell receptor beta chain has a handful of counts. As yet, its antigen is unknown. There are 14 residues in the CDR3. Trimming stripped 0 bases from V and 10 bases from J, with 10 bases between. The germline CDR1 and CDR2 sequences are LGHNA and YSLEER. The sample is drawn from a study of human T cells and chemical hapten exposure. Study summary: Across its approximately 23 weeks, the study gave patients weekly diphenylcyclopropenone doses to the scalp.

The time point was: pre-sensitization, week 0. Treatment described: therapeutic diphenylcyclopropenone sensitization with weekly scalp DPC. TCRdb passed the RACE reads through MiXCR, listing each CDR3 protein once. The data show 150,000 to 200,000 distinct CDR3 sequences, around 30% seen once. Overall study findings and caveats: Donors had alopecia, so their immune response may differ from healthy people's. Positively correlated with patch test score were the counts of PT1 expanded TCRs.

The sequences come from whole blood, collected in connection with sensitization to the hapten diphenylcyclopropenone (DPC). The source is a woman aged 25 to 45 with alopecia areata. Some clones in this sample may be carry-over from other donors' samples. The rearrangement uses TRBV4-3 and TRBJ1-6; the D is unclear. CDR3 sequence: CASSQDFGRSPLHF. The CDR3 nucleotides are TGCGCCAGCAGCCAAGATTTCGGGCGCTCACCCCTCCACTTT.